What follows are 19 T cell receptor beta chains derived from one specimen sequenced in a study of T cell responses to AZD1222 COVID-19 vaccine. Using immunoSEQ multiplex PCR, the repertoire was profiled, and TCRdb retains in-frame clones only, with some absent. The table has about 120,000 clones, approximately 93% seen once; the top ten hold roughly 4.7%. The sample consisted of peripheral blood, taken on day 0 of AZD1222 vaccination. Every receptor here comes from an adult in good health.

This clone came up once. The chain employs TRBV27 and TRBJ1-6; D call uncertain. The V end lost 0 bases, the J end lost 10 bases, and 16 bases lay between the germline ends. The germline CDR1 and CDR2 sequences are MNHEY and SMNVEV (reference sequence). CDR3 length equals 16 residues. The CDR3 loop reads CASSLSQWVGLSPLHF. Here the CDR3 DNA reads TGTGCCAGCAGTTTATCGCAGTGGGTGGGATTATCACCCCTCCACTTT.

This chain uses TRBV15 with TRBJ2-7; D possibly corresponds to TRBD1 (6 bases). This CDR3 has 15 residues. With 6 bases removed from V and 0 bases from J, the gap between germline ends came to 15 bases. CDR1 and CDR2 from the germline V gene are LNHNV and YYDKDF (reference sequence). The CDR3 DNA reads TGTGCCACCAGTAGGTCGACAGGTATCTCCTACGAGCAGTACTTC. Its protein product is CATSRSTGISYEQYF.

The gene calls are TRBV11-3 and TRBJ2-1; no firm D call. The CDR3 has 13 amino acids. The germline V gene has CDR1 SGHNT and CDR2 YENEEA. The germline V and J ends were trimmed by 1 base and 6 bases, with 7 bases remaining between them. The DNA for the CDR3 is TGTGCCAGCAGCTTAGGATTAGTCAATGAGCAGTTCTTC. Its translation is CASSLGLVNEQFF.

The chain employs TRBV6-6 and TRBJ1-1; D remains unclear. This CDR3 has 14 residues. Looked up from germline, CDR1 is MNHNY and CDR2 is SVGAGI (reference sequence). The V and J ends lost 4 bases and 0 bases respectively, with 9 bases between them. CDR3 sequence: CASSFTDLNTEAFF. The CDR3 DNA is TGTGCCAGCAGTTTTACAGACTTGAACACTGAAGCTTTCTTT.

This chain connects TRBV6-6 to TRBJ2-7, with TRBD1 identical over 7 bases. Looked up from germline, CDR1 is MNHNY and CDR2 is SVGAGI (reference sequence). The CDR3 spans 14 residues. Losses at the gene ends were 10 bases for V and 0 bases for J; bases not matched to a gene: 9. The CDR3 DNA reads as TGTGCCACCCAGGGGGAGATAAGCTCCTACGAGCAGTACTTC. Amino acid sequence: CATQGEISSYEQYF.

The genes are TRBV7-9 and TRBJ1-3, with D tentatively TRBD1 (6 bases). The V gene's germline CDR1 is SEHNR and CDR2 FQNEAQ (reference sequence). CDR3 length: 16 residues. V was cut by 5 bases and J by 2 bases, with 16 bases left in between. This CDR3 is CASSIKTGLTGNTIYF. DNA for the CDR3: TGTGCCAGCAGCATCAAGACAGGTCTTACTGGAAACACCATATATTTT.

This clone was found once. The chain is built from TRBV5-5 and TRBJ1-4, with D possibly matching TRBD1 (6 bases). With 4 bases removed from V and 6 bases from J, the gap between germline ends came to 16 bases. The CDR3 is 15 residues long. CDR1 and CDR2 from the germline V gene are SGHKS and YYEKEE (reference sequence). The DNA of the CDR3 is TGTGCCAGCAGCGCCAGACAGGCCGCCGATGAAAAACTGTTTTTT. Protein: CASSARQAADEKLFF.

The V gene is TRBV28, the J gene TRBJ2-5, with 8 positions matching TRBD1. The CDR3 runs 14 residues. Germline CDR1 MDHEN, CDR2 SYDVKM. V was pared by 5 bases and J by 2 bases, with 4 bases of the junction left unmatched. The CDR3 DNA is TGTGCCAGCAGTCCAGGGGACAGGCAAGAGACCCAGTACTTC. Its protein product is CASSPGDRQETQYF.

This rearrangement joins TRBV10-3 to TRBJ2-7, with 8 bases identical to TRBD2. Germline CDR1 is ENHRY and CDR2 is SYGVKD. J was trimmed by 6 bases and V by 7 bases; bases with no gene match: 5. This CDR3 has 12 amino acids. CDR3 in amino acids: CAITGGALEQYF. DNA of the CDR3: TGTGCCATCACGGGGGGGGCCCTCGAGCAGTACTTC.

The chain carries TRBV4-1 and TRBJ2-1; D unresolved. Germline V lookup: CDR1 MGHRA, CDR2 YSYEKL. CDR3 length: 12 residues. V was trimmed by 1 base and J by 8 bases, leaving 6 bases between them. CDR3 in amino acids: CASSQVGDEQFF. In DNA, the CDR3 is TGCGCCAGCAGCCAAGTTGGGGATGAGCAGTTCTTC.

The CDR3, as DNA: TGTGCCACCAGCAGAGGGTGGGGCAATCAGCCCCAGCATTTT. This gives the protein CATSRGWGNQPQHF. The chain employs TRBV15 and TRBJ1-5; D gene unclear. The CDR3 length is 14 residues. Deletions cut 1 base from V and 2 bases from J, with 6 bases between. CDR1 LNHNV and CDR2 YYDKDF come from the germline V gene (reference sequence).

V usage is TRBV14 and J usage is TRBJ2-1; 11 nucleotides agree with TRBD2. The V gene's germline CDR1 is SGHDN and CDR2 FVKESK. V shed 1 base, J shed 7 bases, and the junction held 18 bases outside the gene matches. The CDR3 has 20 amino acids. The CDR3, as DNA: TGTGCCAGCAGCCAAGGGCGATGGCTAGCGGGGGGTCCTCTGAGGAATGAGCAGTTCTTC. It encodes CASSQGRWLAGGPLRNEQFF.

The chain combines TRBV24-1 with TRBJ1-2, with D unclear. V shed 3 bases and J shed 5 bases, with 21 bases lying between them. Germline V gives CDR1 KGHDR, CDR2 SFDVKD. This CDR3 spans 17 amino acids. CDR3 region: CATSDPRVGARQYGYTF. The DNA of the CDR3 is TGTGCCACCAGTGATCCCCGAGTTGGAGCCCGGCAGTATGGCTACACCTTC.

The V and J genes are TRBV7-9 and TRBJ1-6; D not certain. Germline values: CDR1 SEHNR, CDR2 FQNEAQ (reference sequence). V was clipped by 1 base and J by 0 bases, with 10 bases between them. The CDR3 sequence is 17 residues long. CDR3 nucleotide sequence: TGTGCCAGCAGCTTAGTAGGGAAAGGCTCCTATAATTCACCCCTCCACTTT. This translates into CASSLVGKGSYNSPLHF.

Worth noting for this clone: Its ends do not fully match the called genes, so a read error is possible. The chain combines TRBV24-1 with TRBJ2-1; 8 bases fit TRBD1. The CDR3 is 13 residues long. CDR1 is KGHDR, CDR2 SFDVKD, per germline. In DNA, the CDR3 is TGTGCCTCCAGGGGACAGGCTAGCAATGAGCAGTTCTTC. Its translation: CASRGQASNEQFF.

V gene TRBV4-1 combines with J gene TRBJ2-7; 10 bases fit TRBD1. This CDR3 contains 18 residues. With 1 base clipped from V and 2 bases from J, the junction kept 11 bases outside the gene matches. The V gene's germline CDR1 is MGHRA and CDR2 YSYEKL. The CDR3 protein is CASSQGGAHGQGAYEQYF. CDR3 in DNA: TGCGCCAGCAGCCAAGGAGGGGCCCATGGACAGGGGGCCTACGAGCAGTACTTC.

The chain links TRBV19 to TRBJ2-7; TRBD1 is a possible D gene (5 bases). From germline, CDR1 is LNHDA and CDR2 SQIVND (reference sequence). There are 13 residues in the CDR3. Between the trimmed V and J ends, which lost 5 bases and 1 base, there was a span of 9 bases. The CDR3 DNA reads TGTGCCAGTAGTCCAGGGTCTTCCTACGAGCAGTACTTC. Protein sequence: CASSPGSSYEQYF.

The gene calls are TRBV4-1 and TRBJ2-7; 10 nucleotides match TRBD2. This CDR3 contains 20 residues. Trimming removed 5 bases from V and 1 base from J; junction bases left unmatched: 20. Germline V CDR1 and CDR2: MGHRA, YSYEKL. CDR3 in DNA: TGCGCCAGCAGCTCCCCAGGGGCCCAAACAGCGGGGGGGCTGTCCTACGAGCAGTACTTC. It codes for CASSSPGAQTAGGLSYEQYF.

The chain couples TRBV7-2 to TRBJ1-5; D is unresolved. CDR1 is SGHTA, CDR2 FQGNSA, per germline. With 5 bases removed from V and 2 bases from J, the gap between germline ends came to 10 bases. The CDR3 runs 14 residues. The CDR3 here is CASSQMGGNQPQHF. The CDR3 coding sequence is TGTGCCAGCAGCCAGATGGGCGGCAATCAGCCCCAGCATTTT.